This record looks at one T cell receptor (beta chain) sequence and its context. Which antigen it targets is not known. Base quality data are lacking; no much larger clone is found one base away. The V end loses 2 bases and the J end loses 4 bases, and a stretch of 8 bases separates them. The CDR3 sequence holds 13 residues, the cysteine and phenylalanine included. Of all the DNA, just the CDR3 is kept, 39 bases in frame from base 1. The germline V gene specifies SGHAT as CDR1 and FQNNGV as CDR2. This sample stems from a study of blood T cell repertoires in COVID-19 (dated by TCRdb to about 2020). For the study in its entirety: Samples covering the acute and convalescent phases of COVID-19 were provided by collaborators in the United States, Italy and Spain. The prospective study material was composed of cDNA or gDNA derived from T cells, B-cell-depleted T cells, or PBMCs. Nearly every sample came with metadata listing a de-identified subject ID, COVID-19 status, age in years and sex. Where HLA class I and class II types were available, the types were taken from metadata supplied by the sample provider, not from assay-based typing. The samples were drawn from two sources: the first 160 participants of the ongoing ImmuneRACE study, and approximately 1,300 subjects contributed by 6 global collaborators. The repertoires were made available in a free public database intended to serve as a resource for research on the immune response to SARS-CoV-2. Deeply sampled blood TCRbeta repertoires from subjects exposed to, actively infected with, or recovered from COVID-19 were included in the dataset.

Beyond this particular receptor, the publication reports: The amount of clinical and demographic metadata varied by source and participant and was provided uncurated.

Enrolling through a virtual design, the prospective study's participants ranged in age from roughly 18 to 95 years and lived across some 23 United States geographic areas. In the prospective study, cohorts were assigned on the basis of participant-reported clinical history obtained from a screening survey and a study questionnaire. ImmuneRACE Cohort 3 recovered participants were defined by two consecutive negative NP/OP PCR tests, healthcare professional clearance, or symptom resolution. In the prospective study, mobile phlebotomists collected whole blood, serum and a nasopharyngeal or oropharyngeal swab from each participant. Participants in the prospective study had the option to provide additional blood draws and questionnaires over a 2-month period. Prospective study blood samples were shipped either frozen or at room temperature before DNA extraction. TCRbeta CDR3 regions were amplified from genomic DNA by means of the immunoSEQ Assay, a bias-controlled multiplex PCR. In the original analysis: Nucleated cell counts per sample were estimated from amplification of reference gene primers within the assay. To quantify the absolute abundance of each unique TCRbeta CDR3 rearrangement, sequence reads were collapsed and filtered. For each sample, productive Simpson clonality was calculated as the square root of Simpson's diversity index across productive rearrangements. TCRdb re-hosts the immuneACCESS table, in-frame sequences only. Its copies lack some clones; in the studies checked, an unresolved V gene accounts for under half of them, and the cause for the rest is not known. V, J and clone size reflect that table, while D and trimming were determined from the DNA. The sample table lists hundreds of thousands of clones, around 90% of them with a count of one. Together, the top ten hold roughly 1.6% of the sample.

Sequencing was performed on PBMCs or T cells enriched from blood (not recorded which). The receptor's source is a woman aged 45-60 years who had recovered from COVID-19. The V and J segments used are TRBV11-2 and TRBJ2-5, and TRBD1 may be the D gene, going by 6 matching bases. In nucleotide form, the sequence is TGTGCCAGCAGCTTATTGGGGGCAGAGACCCAGTACTTC. It translates as CASSLLGAETQYF.